This T cell receptor (beta chain) was found in a study of vaccination effects on CD4 cells after COVID-19. The V and J ends lost 5 bases and 3 bases respectively, with 10 bases between them. This CDR3 contains 12 residues. Germline V gives CDR1 SQVTM, CDR2 ANQGSEA. The table came from immunoSEQ multiplex PCR; TCRdb's copy has only in-frame clones and leaves some out. The data contain around 49,000 clones, approximately 81% of them singletons. With regard to this clone: Its target is not known.

With the ViraFEST assay, the study expanded antigen-specific CD4+ T cells using viral peptide pools, then sequenced them. Upon completion of about ten days in culture, CD4+ T cells were isolated. This individual contracted SARS-CoV-2 between March and December 2020, as verified by PCR. Half-medium exchanges with IL-2 medium took place on days 3 and 7. This chain joins TRBV29-1 and TRBJ1-1; no clear D gene. Sequencing used CD4+ T cells from PBMCs cultured with a peptide pool, obtained before COVID-19 vaccination. The TCR originated in a human donor who had a prior SARS-CoV-2 infection. CDR3 bases: TGCAGCGTTCCCGTTGTGGACACTGAAGCTTTCTTT. Translation gives CSVPVVDTEAFF.